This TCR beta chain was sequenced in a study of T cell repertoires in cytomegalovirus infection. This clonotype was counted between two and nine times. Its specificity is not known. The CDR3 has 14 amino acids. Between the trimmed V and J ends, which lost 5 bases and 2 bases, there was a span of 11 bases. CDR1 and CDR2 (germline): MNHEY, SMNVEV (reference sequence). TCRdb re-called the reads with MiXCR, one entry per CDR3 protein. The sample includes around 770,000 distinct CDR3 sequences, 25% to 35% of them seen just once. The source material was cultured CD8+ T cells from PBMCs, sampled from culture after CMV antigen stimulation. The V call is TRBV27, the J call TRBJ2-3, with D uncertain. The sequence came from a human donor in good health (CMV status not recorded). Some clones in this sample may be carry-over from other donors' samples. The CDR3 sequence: CASSRGRFTDTQYF. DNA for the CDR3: TGTGCCAGCAGTCGTGGGCGGTTCACAGATACGCAGTATTTT.